This TCR beta chain appears in the sequencing data of a study of blood T cells in healthy people across ages (dated by TCRdb to the mid-2010s). Regarding the research as a whole: In model experiments, template switching captured roughly one uniquely barcoded TCR beta cDNA molecule for every two T cells. The study measured age-related changes in TCR beta repertoire diversity using deep sequencing normalized with unique cDNA molecular identifiers. Donors were grouped into four age groups: young (average roughly 16 years), middle-aged (about 38), aged (about 60) and long-lived (approximately 81). To avoid experimental bias, donors of different ages were randomly spread across the sequencing lanes. Using the same blood draw, the study looked at two additional independent replicas of 1 million unique cDNA reads for two donors, one aged 18 to 29 and the other aged 80 or older.

The library was produced with 5' RACE. Data came from an Illumina HiSeq 2500. The second PCR ran for roughly 7 to 11 cycles and used a J-beta primer mix along with a sample-barcoded 5' primer. A template-switch 5' adaptor carrying 12 random nucleotides introduced a unique molecular identifier onto each TCR beta cDNA molecule. Each sample yielded at least 3 million CDR3-containing paired-end reads. All of the RNA was converted into first-strand cDNA using the Mint cDNA synthesis kit, with a TRBC-specific oligonucleotide serving as the primer. All cDNA was treated with uracil-DNA glycosylase and then went through a first 18-cycle PCR with the universal primers M1SS and BC2_uni_R. The authors processed their data as follows. Each sample was normalized by randomly selecting 1 million high-quality reads, each carrying a distinct molecular identifier. Instead of being binned into consensus sequences, reads that shared molecular identifiers were thrown out. MiTCR, set to a Q25 quality threshold and the strictest error-elimination algorithm, was used for CDR3 identification, clonotype clustering and error correction. A nonparametric unseen species model using Euler transformation provided a lower-bound estimate of total TCR beta diversity. TCRdb applied fastp at Q25 and MiXCR to the public reads, then kept only in-frame beta chains. When rows share a CDR3 protein, they turn into one entry using the most common DNA and genes. TCRdb's processing, not the authors', yielded these V and J calls. Present in this sample are roughly 930,000 distinct CDR3 sequences, about 44% of which were seen just once. The ten largest clones add up to 13% of the sample.

The donors were around 39 Caucasian individuals from Russia, aged roughly 6 to 100 years, who were systemically healthy. Each donor gave 8 to 10 milliliters of peripheral blood, drawn into EDTA-treated Vacutainer tubes. Ficoll-Paque density-gradient centrifugation was used to isolate PBMCs, with at least 6 million obtained per sample. Trizol reagent was used to extract total RNA from the PBMCs, yielding at least 6 micrograms per sample. The percentages of naive CD45RAhigh/CD27high T cells were determined by flow cytometry on a PBMC aliquot from every donor. Deletion took 0 bases off V and 4 bases off J, with a span of 24 bases between the germline ends. As encoded in the germline V gene (reference sequence), CDR1 is DFQATT while CDR2 is SNEGSKA. The CDR3 holds 18 amino acids from the cysteine to the phenylalanine. Only the CDR3 region is kept as DNA, spanning 54 bases read in frame from base 1. This clonotype was observed a few times. The specificity of this receptor is unknown. No base qualities exist here, and no much larger clone lies one base off it.

The research as a whole found: There was a strong correlation between observed TCR beta diversity and the percentage of naive T cells measured by flow cytometry. Estimates of total diversity from one million sequenced T cells were regarded as lower bounds and underestimates. As age increased, observed TCR beta diversity per million T cells dropped in a roughly linear way, and a significant reduction was already evident by age 40. The long-lived group showed more naive CD4+ T cells, fewer expanded clones and increased TCR diversity than the aged group, suggesting age selection. Because the CMV infection status of the donors was unknown, age-related changes in expanded clonotypes may potentially have been confounded. Conclusive comparison of naive and antigen-experienced compartments was prevented by the profiling of bulk unsorted PBMCs.

Sequenced: blood. The chain was built from TRBV20-1 and TRBJ1-2, with TRBD1 as a weak D call on 6 bases. The sequence came from a man under 40 in good health. The CDR3 reads as follows: CSARDARGGLNGPYGYTF. In nucleotide form, the sequence is TGCAGTGCTAGAGATGCCAGGGGAGGACTCAACGGCCCCTATGGCTACACCTTC.